This T cell receptor (beta chain) originates from a study of PD-1 blockade in mismatch repair-deficient tumors. General study findings and limits: After pembrolizumab, tumor-resident clones rose rapidly, then generally contracted before radiologic responses.

Germline loops: CDR1 LNHNV, CDR2 YYDKDF (reference sequence). This CDR3 comprises 14 residues. Deletions cut 3 bases from V and 2 bases from J, with 10 bases between. In the case of this clone: What it recognizes is unknown.

Here immunoSEQ multiplex PCR was the method, and the copy in TCRdb shows in-frame clones only, minus some. The data show 95,000 to 150,000 clones, 70% to 90% seen once. Mismatch repair deficiency was confirmed in all patients, by PCR or immunohistochemistry. A few pembrolizumab responders had their TCRs sequenced. Material: peripheral blood, obtained 44 weeks after starting pembrolizumab. This chain links TRBV15 with TRBJ1-2, with D uncertain. The TCR comes from an adult with mismatch repair-deficient cancer. The CDR3 DNA follows: TGTGCCACCAGCAGTATCGGAGGAAACTATGGCTACACCTTC. Its protein product is CATSSIGGNYGYTF. The variable domain in full, completed from reference TRBV15 and TRBJ1-2, reads DAMVIQNPRYQVTQFGKPVTLSCSQTLNHNVMYWYQQKSSQAPKLLFHYYDKDFNNEADTPDNFQSRRPNTSFCFLDIRSPGLGDTAMYLCATSSIGGNYGYTFGSGTRLTVV.